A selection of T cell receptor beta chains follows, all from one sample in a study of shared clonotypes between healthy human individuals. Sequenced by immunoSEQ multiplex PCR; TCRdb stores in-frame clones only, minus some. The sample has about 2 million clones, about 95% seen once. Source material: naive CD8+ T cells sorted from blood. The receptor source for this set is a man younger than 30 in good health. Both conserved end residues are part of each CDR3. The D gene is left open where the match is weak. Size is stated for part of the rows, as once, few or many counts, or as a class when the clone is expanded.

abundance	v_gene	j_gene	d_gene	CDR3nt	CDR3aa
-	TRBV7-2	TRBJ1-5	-	TGTGCCAGCAGCTTAGGACCAGGGAAGGGGGACCATCAGTCCCAGCATTTT	CASSLGPGKGDHQSQHF
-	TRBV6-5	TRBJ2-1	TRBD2	TGTGCCAGCAAGATAGGTGGCGGGAGGGCCAATGAGCAGTTCTTC	CASKIGGGRANEQFF
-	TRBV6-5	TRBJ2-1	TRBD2	TGTGCCAGCAGTTATCTAGCGGGGGGTATTGAGCAGTTCTTC	CASSYLAGGIEQFF
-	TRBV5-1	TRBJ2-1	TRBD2	TGCGCCAGCATGGCTAGCGGGGATTACAATGAGCAGTTCTTC	CASMASGDYNEQFF
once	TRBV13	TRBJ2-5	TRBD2	TGTGCCAGCAGCCCCGGGACTAGCGGTAAACAAGAGACCCAGTACTTC	CASSPGTSGKQETQYF
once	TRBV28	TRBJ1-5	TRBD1	TGTGCCAGCAGTTTACAGGGGGCTGATCAGCCCCAGCATTTT	CASSLQGADQPQHF
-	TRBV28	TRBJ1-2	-	TGTGCCAGCAGTCCCGCAACGGTAGAAACTAACTATGGCTACACCTTC	CASSPATVETNYGYTF
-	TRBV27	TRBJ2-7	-	TGTGCCAGCAGTTACGGACGGACCTACGAGCAGTACTTC	CASSYGRTYEQYF
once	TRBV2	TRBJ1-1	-	TGTGCCAGCAGTGAAACCGCCGGAGGGGGCACTGAAGCTTTCTTT	CASSETAGGGTEAFF
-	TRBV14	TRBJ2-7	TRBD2	TGTGCCAGCAGCCAAGATTGGACTAGAAGAAGTGAGCAGTACTTC	CASSQDWTRRSEQYF
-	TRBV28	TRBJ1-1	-	TGTGCCAGCAGTCCAGGCGGGAACACTGAAGCTTTCTTT	CASSPGGNTEAFF
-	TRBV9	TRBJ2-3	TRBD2	TGTGCCAGCAGCGCAGAGGGCGGGGGGTACACAGATACGCAGTATTTT	CASSAEGGGYTDTQYF
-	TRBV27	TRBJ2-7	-	TGTGCCAGCAGTTTATCGAACCCAGGGATCTACGAGCAGTACTTC	CASSLSNPGIYEQYF
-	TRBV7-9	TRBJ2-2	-	TGTGCCAGCAGCTTAGCGGGAGTGTACACCGGGGAGCTGTTTTTT	CASSLAGVYTGELFF